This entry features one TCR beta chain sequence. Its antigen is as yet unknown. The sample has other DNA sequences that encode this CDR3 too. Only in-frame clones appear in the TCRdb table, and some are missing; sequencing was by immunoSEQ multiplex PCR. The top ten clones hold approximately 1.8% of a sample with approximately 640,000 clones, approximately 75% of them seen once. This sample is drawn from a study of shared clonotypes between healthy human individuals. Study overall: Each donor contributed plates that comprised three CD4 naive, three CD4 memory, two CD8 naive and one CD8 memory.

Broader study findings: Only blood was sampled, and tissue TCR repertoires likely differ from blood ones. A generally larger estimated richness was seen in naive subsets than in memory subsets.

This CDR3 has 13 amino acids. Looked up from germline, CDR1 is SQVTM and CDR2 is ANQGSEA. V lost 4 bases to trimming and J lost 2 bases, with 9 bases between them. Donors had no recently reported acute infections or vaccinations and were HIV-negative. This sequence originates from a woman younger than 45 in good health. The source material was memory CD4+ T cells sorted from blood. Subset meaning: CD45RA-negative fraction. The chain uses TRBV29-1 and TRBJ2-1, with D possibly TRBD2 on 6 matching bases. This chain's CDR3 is CSVAGGTYNEQFF. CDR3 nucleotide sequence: TGCAGCGTTGCCGGGGGAACCTACAATGAGCAGTTCTTC.